Given below is one T cell receptor beta chain in context. Germline V lookup: CDR1 SQVTM, CDR2 ANQGSEA. V lost 0 bases, J lost 7 bases, and 6 bases stayed unmatched. CDR3 length: 14 amino acids. The sample comes from a study of technical replicates of blood from a few donors. TCRdb's copy holds only in-frame clones and misses some; the assay was immunoSEQ multiplex PCR. The sample carries about 75,000 clones, about 90% recorded once. The clonotype was recovered from a human donor in good health. Material: T cells isolated from PBMCs. The chain uses TRBV29-1 and TRBJ2-4; 7 bases align to TRBD1. CDR3 in amino acids: CSVEDHLQGNIQYF. The CDR3 nucleotides read TGCAGCGTTGAAGATCATCTACAGGGGAACATTCAGTACTTC.